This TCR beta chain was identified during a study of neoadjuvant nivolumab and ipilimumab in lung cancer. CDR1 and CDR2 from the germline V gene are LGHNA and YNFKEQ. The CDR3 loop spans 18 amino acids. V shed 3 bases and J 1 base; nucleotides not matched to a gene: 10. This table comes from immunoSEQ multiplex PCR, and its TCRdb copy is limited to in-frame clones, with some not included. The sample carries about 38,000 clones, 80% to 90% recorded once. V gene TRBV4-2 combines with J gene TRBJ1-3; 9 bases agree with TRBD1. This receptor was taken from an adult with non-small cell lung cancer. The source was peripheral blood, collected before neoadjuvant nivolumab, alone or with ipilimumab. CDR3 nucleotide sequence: TGTGCCAGCAGCCAGGGACAGGGTGGTTCCAAATCTGGAAACACCATATATTTT. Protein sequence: CASSQGQGGSKSGNTIYF.